This T cell receptor beta chain was sequenced during a study of tumor-infiltrating lymphocytes in oesophageal squamous cell carcinoma. CDR1 SGHVS and CDR2 FNYEAQ come from the germline V gene. This CDR3 is built from 13 residues. TCRdb called the PCR reads again in MiXCR, with one record for every CDR3 protein. The data show about 13,000 distinct CDR3 sequences, approximately 50% seen once. This chain uses TRBV7-6 with TRBJ2-3; D is ambiguous. The DNA matches TRBJ2-1 better at its end, which makes the J call doubtful. Specimen: esophageal tumor tissue. The sequence came from a male donor with esophageal squamous cell carcinoma. This CDR3 reads CASSLLLYNEQFF. In nucleotides, the CDR3 is TGTGCCAGCAGCTTATTGTTGTACAATGAGCAGTTCTTC.